A selection of T cell receptor beta chains follows, all from one sample in a study of shared clonotypes between healthy human individuals. Data came from immunoSEQ multiplex PCR; TCRdb stores just in-frame clones and leaves some out. The data contain roughly 490,000 clones, less than 80% of them singletons. Sample: PBMCs. All receptors come from a woman aged 40 to 50 in good health. Some clones in this sample may be carry-over from other donors' samples. Each CDR3 is given with its conserved first and last residue. A D gene is named only where the DNA matches it firmly. Size is omitted from some rows. Given values are once, few, many or a class for expanded clones.

d_gene: TRBD2
v_gene: TRBV6-4
abundance: -
j_gene: TRBJ2-3
CDR3nt: TGTGCCAGCACCCCCGGGACTAGCGGGAGGGCTGAAGCAGATACGCAGTATTTT
CDR3aa: CASTPGTSGRAEADTQYF

d_gene: -
v_gene: TRBV15
abundance: -
j_gene: TRBJ2-3
CDR3nt: TGTGCCACCAGCCCAGGCAGCCCGACAGATACGCAGTATTTT
CDR3aa: CATSPGSPTDTQYF

d_gene: TRBD2
v_gene: TRBV27
abundance: -
j_gene: TRBJ2-7
CDR3nt: TGTGCCAGCCAAAGGACTAGCGGGAGACCTACCTCCTACGAGCAGTACTTC
CDR3aa: CASQRTSGRPTSYEQYF

d_gene: TRBD2
v_gene: TRBV2
abundance: -
j_gene: TRBJ2-3
CDR3nt: TGTGCCAGCAGTATCGGTCTAGCGGGCACAGATACGCAGTATTTT
CDR3aa: CASSIGLAGTDTQYF

d_gene: -
v_gene: TRBV7-6
abundance: many
j_gene: TRBJ2-7
CDR3nt: TGTGCCAGCAGCTTAGACGACAGGTCAGCCTACGAGCAGTACTTC
CDR3aa: CASSLDDRSAYEQYF

d_gene: TRBD2
v_gene: TRBV5-4
abundance: few
j_gene: TRBJ2-2
CDR3nt: TGTGCCAGCAGCTCCGGGGTAGCGGGAGTCACCGGGGAGCTGTTTTTT
CDR3aa: CASSSGVAGVTGELFF

d_gene: -
v_gene: TRBV7-2
abundance: once
j_gene: TRBJ2-2
CDR3nt: TGTGCCAGCAGCCCTTCGCGCCCCCCCGGGGAGCTGTTTTTT
CDR3aa: CASSPSRPPGELFF

d_gene: TRBD2
v_gene: TRBV9
abundance: -
j_gene: TRBJ2-1
CDR3nt: TGTGCCAGCAGCGTTCGGACTAGCGGGAGCAATGAGCAGTTCTTC
CDR3aa: CASSVRTSGSNEQFF

d_gene: -
v_gene: TRBV5-1
abundance: -
j_gene: TRBJ1-1
CDR3nt: TGCGCCAGCAGCAGGGATTTAACTGAAGCTTTCTTT
CDR3aa: CASSRDLTEAFF

d_gene: -
v_gene: TRBV12-2
abundance: -
j_gene: TRBJ2-3
CDR3nt: TGTGCAAGTCGCTTAATGTTGCGCTCGGGACAGGGGGGCACAGATACGCAGTATTTT
CDR3aa: CASRLMLRSGQGGTDTQYF

d_gene: TRBD2
v_gene: TRBV4-1
abundance: -
j_gene: TRBJ2-5
CDR3nt: TGCGCCAGCAGCCAAGTTCTCCGCGCGGGACTAGCGACTCAAGAGACCCAGTACTTC
CDR3aa: CASSQVLRAGLATQETQYF

d_gene: TRBD2
v_gene: TRBV6-4
abundance: -
j_gene: TRBJ2-1
CDR3nt: TGTGCCAGCAGTGAGAGTACTAGCGGGAATTCCTACAATGAGCAGTTCTTC
CDR3aa: CASSESTSGNSYNEQFF

d_gene: TRBD1
v_gene: TRBV5-1
abundance: -
j_gene: TRBJ1-2
CDR3nt: TGCGCCAGCAGCCTGGACAGGGTTGGCTACACCTTC
CDR3aa: CASSLDRVGYTF

d_gene: TRBD2
v_gene: TRBV7-9
abundance: -
j_gene: TRBJ2-2
CDR3nt: TGTGCCAGCAGCCCGGGACTAGCGGAGCTCACCGGGGAGCTGTTTTTT
CDR3aa: CASSPGLAELTGELFF

d_gene: -
v_gene: TRBV7-3
abundance: -
j_gene: TRBJ1-6
CDR3nt: TGTGCCAGCAGCTTTAACGCGGTATCACCCCTCCACTTT
CDR3aa: CASSFNAVSPLHF

d_gene: -
v_gene: TRBV18
abundance: -
j_gene: TRBJ2-1
CDR3nt: TGTGCCAGCTCACCTGCGGGCCGCAATGAGCAGTTCTTC
CDR3aa: CASSPAGRNEQFF

d_gene: TRBD2
v_gene: TRBV7-2
abundance: -
j_gene: TRBJ2-7
CDR3nt: TGTGCCAGCAGCTTAGGACGGACTAGCGGACCAAGGAGCTCCTACGAGCAGTACTTC
CDR3aa: CASSLGRTSGPRSSYEQYF

d_gene: -
v_gene: TRBV7-9
abundance: -
j_gene: TRBJ1-5
CDR3nt: TGTGCCAGCAGCTTAGCGGGCAGCAATCAGCCCCAGCATTTT
CDR3aa: CASSLAGSNQPQHF

d_gene: TRBD2
v_gene: TRBV9
abundance: few
j_gene: TRBJ2-1
CDR3nt: TGTGCCAGCAGCGTTGAGGGGAGGGGAGACAATGAGCAGTTCTTC
CDR3aa: CASSVEGRGDNEQFF

d_gene: TRBD1
v_gene: TRBV5-4
abundance: many
j_gene: TRBJ1-1
CDR3nt: TGTGCCAGCAGCTTCGGGACAGGGGGCACTGAAGCTTTCTTT
CDR3aa: CASSFGTGGTEAFF

d_gene: TRBD1
v_gene: TRBV6-5
abundance: -
j_gene: TRBJ2-7
CDR3nt: TGTGCCAGCAACCGACAGGGGACGGCCGAGCAGTACTTC
CDR3aa: CASNRQGTAEQYF

d_gene: TRBD1
v_gene: TRBV9
abundance: -
j_gene: TRBJ1-1
CDR3nt: TGTGCCAGCAGCGCCACAGGGGTTGTCTCTACTGAAGCTTTCTTT
CDR3aa: CASSATGVVSTEAFF

d_gene: TRBD2
v_gene: TRBV11-2
abundance: -
j_gene: TRBJ2-1
CDR3nt: TGTGCCAGCAGCTTATGGGACTATGCGGATGAGCAGTTCTTC
CDR3aa: CASSLWDYADEQFF

d_gene: -
v_gene: TRBV6-5
abundance: -
j_gene: TRBJ2-1
CDR3nt: TGTGCCAGCAGTTACTCGAGATCCCAGAATGAGCAGTTCTTC
CDR3aa: CASSYSRSQNEQFF

d_gene: -
v_gene: TRBV19
abundance: -
j_gene: TRBJ1-1
CDR3nt: TGTGCCAGTAGTACGGATCGTCGGCAGCCTGAAGCTTTCTTT
CDR3aa: CASSTDRRQPEAFF

d_gene: TRBD2
v_gene: TRBV28
abundance: -
j_gene: TRBJ2-7
CDR3nt: TGTGCCAGCAGTTTGGCGCTAGCGGGAGACTACGAGCAGTACTTC
CDR3aa: CASSLALAGDYEQYF

d_gene: -
v_gene: TRBV29-1
abundance: -
j_gene: TRBJ2-3
CDR3nt: TGCAGCGTTGAAGAGCGGGCCGATACGCAGTATTTT
CDR3aa: CSVEERADTQYF

d_gene: -
v_gene: TRBV21-1
abundance: -
j_gene: TRBJ2-7
CDR3nt: TGTGCCAGCAGCAAAGTTCGCAGGACGAGAACCTACGAGCAGTACTTC
CDR3aa: CASSKVRRTRTYEQYF

d_gene: -
v_gene: TRBV18
abundance: few
j_gene: TRBJ1-1
CDR3nt: TGTGCCAGCTCACCCATGGGTGGGGAGAACACTGAAGCTTTCTTT
CDR3aa: CASSPMGGENTEAFF

d_gene: TRBD2
v_gene: TRBV7-9
abundance: -
j_gene: TRBJ2-1
CDR3nt: TGTGCCAGCAGCTTAGTGGCGGGAGTTGAGCAGTTCTTC
CDR3aa: CASSLVAGVEQFF

d_gene: TRBD1
v_gene: TRBV10-1
abundance: -
j_gene: TRBJ1-4
CDR3nt: TGCGCCAGCAGTAATTATCCCTGGGAGGGGGCTCGGGAAAAACTGTTTTTT
CDR3aa: CASSNYPWEGAREKLFF

d_gene: -
v_gene: TRBV21-1
abundance: -
j_gene: TRBJ2-7
CDR3nt: TGTGCCAGCAACCTACAGGGATTCTGGGACGAGCAGTACTTC
CDR3aa: CASNLQGFWDEQYF

d_gene: TRBD2
v_gene: TRBV5-4
abundance: -
j_gene: TRBJ2-5
CDR3nt: TGTGCCAGCAGCTTTCCTAGCGGGAGGGGAGAGACCCAGTACTTC
CDR3aa: CASSFPSGRGETQYF

d_gene: -
v_gene: TRBV27
abundance: -
j_gene: TRBJ2-6
CDR3nt: TGTGCCAGCAGTTTAAGGCCAAGGGGGGCCAACGTCCTGACTTTC
CDR3aa: CASSLRPRGANVLTF

d_gene: -
v_gene: TRBV11-3
abundance: -
j_gene: TRBJ2-7
CDR3nt: TGTGCCAGCAGCTTAGAGGGGGGACACGGCTACGAGCAGTACTTC
CDR3aa: CASSLEGGHGYEQYF

d_gene: -
v_gene: TRBV27
abundance: -
j_gene: TRBJ2-7
CDR3nt: TGTGCCAGCAGTGCGACTAGGTTCCTCGAGCAGTACTTC
CDR3aa: CASSATRFLEQYF

d_gene: -
v_gene: TRBV28
abundance: -
j_gene: TRBJ2-7
CDR3nt: TGTGCCAGCAGGTACTCAGGGGGGATGTACGAGCAGTACTTC
CDR3aa: CASRYSGGMYEQYF

d_gene: TRBD2
v_gene: TRBV4-3
abundance: few
j_gene: TRBJ2-1
CDR3nt: TGCGCCAGCAGCCAAGGGGTTAAGGTAGCGGGCCCCAATGAGCAGTTCTTC
CDR3aa: CASSQGVKVAGPNEQFF

d_gene: TRBD1
v_gene: TRBV7-9
abundance: -
j_gene: TRBJ2-7
CDR3nt: TGTGCCAGCAGCCCCTGGGACAGGGGGGACGAGCAGTACTTC
CDR3aa: CASSPWDRGDEQYF

d_gene: TRBD1
v_gene: TRBV5-6
abundance: -
j_gene: TRBJ2-7
CDR3nt: TGTGCCAGCAGCTTGGGGTGGACAGGGGGCTCCTACGAGCAGTACTTC
CDR3aa: CASSLGWTGGSYEQYF

d_gene: TRBD1
v_gene: TRBV18
abundance: many
j_gene: TRBJ1-4
CDR3nt: TGTGCCAGCTCACCGCGGGACAGCTTTAATGAAAAACTGTTTTTT
CDR3aa: CASSPRDSFNEKLFF

d_gene: TRBD2
v_gene: TRBV27
abundance: -
j_gene: TRBJ2-2
CDR3nt: TGTGCCAGCATCCTCGTTCTAGCGGGAGTTTATAACACCGGGGAGCTGTTTTTT
CDR3aa: CASILVLAGVYNTGELFF

d_gene: TRBD2
v_gene: TRBV11-1
abundance: -
j_gene: TRBJ2-1
CDR3nt: TGTGCCTCGGGACTAGCGGTTTACAATGAGCAGTTCTTC
CDR3aa: CASGLAVYNEQFF

d_gene: TRBD1
v_gene: TRBV6-5
abundance: -
j_gene: TRBJ1-2
CDR3nt: TGTGCCAGCAGTTCCCACCCGGGACAGACTAACTATGGCTACACCTTC
CDR3aa: CASSSHPGQTNYGYTF

d_gene: -
v_gene: TRBV2
abundance: -
j_gene: TRBJ2-1
CDR3nt: TGTGCCAGCAGTGAAGGGGGGGGCCCCTACAATGAGCAGTTCTTC
CDR3aa: CASSEGGGPYNEQFF

d_gene: -
v_gene: TRBV11-2
abundance: -
j_gene: TRBJ2-2
CDR3nt: TGTGCCAGCAGCTTAAATCCGGGACCGGGCACCGGGGAGCTGTTTTTT
CDR3aa: CASSLNPGPGTGELFF

d_gene: -
v_gene: TRBV30
abundance: -
j_gene: TRBJ2-7
CDR3nt: TGTGCCTGGAGTGTAAGGAGCAGTTGGTCTTCCGAGCAGTACTTC
CDR3aa: CAWSVRSSWSSEQYF

d_gene: -
v_gene: TRBV7-6
abundance: once
j_gene: TRBJ1-1
CDR3nt: TGTGCCAGCAGCTTAAATTATTGGACAGCAGAGGGGAACACTGAAGCTTTCTTT
CDR3aa: CASSLNYWTAEGNTEAFF

d_gene: TRBD1
v_gene: TRBV28
abundance: -
j_gene: TRBJ2-2
CDR3nt: TGTGCCAGCAGATCCAAAGGACAGGGTGGAAGATACACCGGGGAGCTGTTTTTT
CDR3aa: CASRSKGQGGRYTGELFF

d_gene: -
v_gene: TRBV28
abundance: -
j_gene: TRBJ1-5
CDR3nt: TGTGCCAGCATTGCGAATAGAGGGGGTCGGTATCAGCCCCAGCATTTT
CDR3aa: CASIANRGGRYQPQHF

d_gene: -
v_gene: TRBV5-1
abundance: -
j_gene: TRBJ2-5
CDR3nt: TGCGCCAGCAGTCTCGAGATGGTAGGGACCCAGTACTTC
CDR3aa: CASSLEMVGTQYF

d_gene: TRBD2
v_gene: TRBV6-5
abundance: -
j_gene: TRBJ2-3
CDR3nt: TGTGCCAGCAGCCTTAGCGGGAGTGCGGCAGATACGCAGTATTTT
CDR3aa: CASSLSGSAADTQYF

d_gene: -
v_gene: TRBV19
abundance: many
j_gene: TRBJ2-3
CDR3nt: TGTGCCAGTACCCTCACAGCGGGCCGCACAGATACGCAGTATTTT
CDR3aa: CASTLTAGRTDTQYF

d_gene: -
v_gene: TRBV6-5
abundance: few
j_gene: TRBJ2-1
CDR3nt: TGTGCCACGAGTTACGGGGCGGGTAACAATGAGCAGTTCTTC
CDR3aa: CATSYGAGNNEQFF

d_gene: -
v_gene: TRBV20-1
abundance: many
j_gene: TRBJ2-1
CDR3nt: TGCAGTGCTAGAAAGAGTGAGCAGTTCTTC
CDR3aa: CSARKSEQFF